This passage covers 17 T cell receptor beta chains from one sample sequenced in a study of blood T cell repertoires in COVID-19. TCRdb's table, derived via immunoSEQ multiplex PCR, lists solely in-frame clones and lacks some. This sample has under 250,000 clones, with more than 70% found just once. The sample comprised peripheral blood. These receptors all come from a man older than 75 with acute or convalescent COVID-19.

This rearrangement joins TRBV2 to TRBJ2-5, with D tentatively TRBD1 (6 bases). V was pared by 5 bases and J by 0 bases, with 10 bases between. The CDR3 is made up of 14 amino acids. The germline CDR1 and CDR2 sequences are SNHLY and FYNNEI. The CDR3 protein is CASSLGQYQETQYF. CDR3 nucleotide sequence: TGTGCCAGCAGTCTTGGACAGTACCAAGAGACCCAGTACTTC. Variable domain in full (rest from reference TRBV2 and TRBJ2-5): EPEVTQTPSHQVTQMGQEVILRCVPISNHLYFYWYRQILGQKVEFLVSFYNNEISEKSEIFDDQFSVERPDGSNFTLKIRSTKLEDSAMYFCASSLGQYQETQYFGPGTRLLVL.

V usage is TRBV28 and J usage is TRBJ1-3, with D possibly TRBD1 on 6 matching bases. There are 15 residues in the CDR3. Trimming removed 6 bases at V and 1 base at J, with 13 bases between. Germline V gene data show CDR1 as MDHEN and CDR2 as SYDVKM. This chain's CDR3 is CASREQGVSGNTIYF. The CDR3 coding sequence is TGTGCCAGCAGAGAACAGGGAGTATCTGGAAACACCATATATTTT.

The chain recombines TRBV6-5 with TRBJ1-1, with a weak D call TRBD1 (6 bases). This CDR3 region has 12 residues. The germline V gene encodes CDR1 MNHEY and CDR2 SVGAGI. Deletions cut 0 bases from V and 8 bases from J, with 7 bases between. The CDR3, as DNA: TGTGCCAGCAGTTACTCGAGGGGGGAAGCTTTCTTT. The encoded protein is CASSYSRGEAFF.

This clone was seen only once. The chain combines TRBV19 with TRBJ1-5, with D perhaps matching TRBD1 (6 bases). Trimming removed 3 bases at V and 7 bases at J, with 13 bases between. Germline V gene data show CDR1 as LNHDA and CDR2 as SQIVND (reference sequence). CDR3 length: 14 residues. The CDR3 DNA sequence: TGTGCCAGTAGTATTTTTCAGGGGAACCAGCCCCAGCATTTT. Its translation is CASSIFQGNQPQHF. Full variable domain (rest looked up from reference TRBV19 and TRBJ1-5): DGGITQSPKYLFRKEGQNVTLSCEQNLNHDAMYWYRQDPGQGLRLIYYSQIVNDFQKGDIAEGYSVSREKKESFPLTVTSAQKNPTAFYLCASSIFQGNQPQHFGDGTRLSIL.

This rearrangement joins TRBV7-9 to TRBJ1-4; 9 nucleotides line up with TRBD1. This CDR3 region has 14 residues. The V and J ends lost 7 bases and 3 bases, in that order; junction bases with no gene match: 3. The V gene's germline CDR1 is SEHNR and CDR2 FQNEAQ (reference sequence). CDR3 in DNA: TGTGCCAGCACCTGGACAGGGGCTAATGAAAAACTGTTTTTT. It specifies CASTWTGANEKLFF.

The J gene is TRBJ2-3, the V gene TRBV10-3, with 7 bases lining up with TRBD2. Per germline, CDR1 ENHRY and CDR2 SYGVKD. V trimming: 0 bases; J trimming: 5 bases; junction bases outside the gene matches: 5. There are 15 residues in the CDR3. The CDR3 loop reads CAISESWGGQDTQYF. CDR3 coding DNA: TGTGCCATCAGTGAGTCGTGGGGAGGGCAAGATACGCAGTATTTT.

This clone came up once. The chain joins TRBV19 to TRBJ1-2; no definite D call. Germline V CDR1 and CDR2: LNHDA, SQIVND (reference sequence). Trimming took 10 bases from V and 2 from J, leaving 17 bases between them. There are 14 residues in the CDR3. The CDR3 loop is CATRGREGNYGYTF. CDR3 in DNA: TGTGCCACCCGAGGGAGGGAAGGAAACTATGGCTACACCTTC. Filled out from reference TRBV19 and TRBJ1-2, the complete variable domain reads DGGITQSPKYLFRKEGQNVTLSCEQNLNHDAMYWYRQDPGQGLRLIYYSQIVNDFQKGDIAEGYSVSREKKESFPLTVTSAQKNPTAFYLCATRGREGNYGYTFGSGTRLTVV.

This clone was observed once. The chain couples TRBV2 to TRBJ2-5, with D perhaps TRBD2 (7 bases). Germline V gives CDR1 SNHLY, CDR2 FYNNEI. The CDR3 sequence is 15 residues long. V gave up 3 bases and J gave up 5 bases, with 16 bases separating them. In nucleotides, the CDR3 is TGTGCCAGCAGTGATGGGGGGCAAGCGGGGGAGACCCAGTACTTC. Its translation is CASSDGGQAGETQYF.

This clone appeared a single time. The rearrangement joins TRBV5-8 to TRBJ2-1, with 13 bases aligning to TRBD2. This CDR3 spans 16 amino acids. Trimming cost V 3 bases and J 6 bases; bases outside gene matches: 6. Germline CDR1 is SGHTS and CDR2 is YDEGEE. For the CDR3, the DNA is TGTGCCAGCAGCTGGATACTAGCGGGGGGGCTCAATGAGCAGTTCTTC. This encodes CASSWILAGGLNEQFF.

The gene calls are TRBV5-1 and TRBJ1-5; 7 positions match TRBD1. The ends lost 4 bases at V and 3 bases at J; junction bases unmatched: 10. The CDR3 runs to 16 residues. Germline assignment: CDR1 SGHRS and CDR2 YFSETQ. This CDR3 is CASSLGGGGVNQPQHF. The CDR3, as DNA: TGCGCCAGCAGCCTGGGTGGAGGGGGCGTCAATCAGCCCCAGCATTTT.

Remarks on this clone: Within the sample, other DNA sequences also encode this same CDR3. This chain links TRBV5-4 with TRBJ1-1; a weak D match, TRBD1 (6 bases). V gave up 0 bases and J gave up 4 bases, with 7 bases separating them. The CDR3 is 13 residues long. The germline CDR1 and CDR2 sequences are SGHNT and YYREEE (reference sequence). The CDR3 sequence is CASSLGRGTEAFF. In DNA form, the CDR3 reads TGTGCCAGCAGCTTGGGCAGGGGCACTGAAGCTTTCTTT.

This clone was detected only once. The chain uses TRBV11-1 and TRBJ2-5; weak D call: TRBD2 (6 bases). Germline loops: CDR1 SGHAT, CDR2 FQDESV (reference sequence). The CDR3 runs to 15 residues. V lost 5 bases to trimming and J lost 1 base, with 14 bases between them. CDR3 sequence: CASSVGRRAQETQYF. The CDR3 bases are TGTGCCAGCAGCGTAGGGCGGAGGGCCCAAGAGACCCAGTACTTC.

This clone came up once. The rearrangement uses TRBV7-9 and TRBJ2-1; the match to TRBD1 covers 8 bases. Looked up from germline, CDR1 is SEHNR and CDR2 is FQNEAQ (reference sequence). The CDR3 is 16 residues long. V dropped 4 bases and J dropped 0; count of bases not matched to a gene: 5. The CDR3 DNA follows: TGTGCCAGCAGCTCTAACCAGGGGGCCTCCTACAATGAGCAGTTCTTC. Translated: CASSSNQGASYNEQFF.

This clone came up once. The chain employs TRBV18 and TRBJ2-5; perhaps TRBD2 as D (6 bases). Per the germline V gene, CDR1 is KGHSH and CDR2 is LQKENI. The V end was cut by 1 base, the J end by 4 bases, with 13 bases between. This CDR3 has 15 amino acids. CDR3 protein: CASSPRGEERETQYF. CDR3 bases: TGTGCCAGCTCACCACGGGGGGAGGAACGAGAGACCCAGTACTTC.

This chain links TRBV5-1 with TRBJ1-1, with 7 positions matching TRBD1. The trim removed 4 bases at V and 0 bases at J, leaving 3 bases unmatched. The CDR3 spans 14 residues. The germline V gene has CDR1 SGHRS and CDR2 YFSETQ. The CDR3 DNA follows: TGCGCCAGCAGCCGGGACAGCGTGAACACTGAAGCTTTCTTT. The encoded protein is CASSRDSVNTEAFF.

V and J are TRBV2 and TRBJ2-1; D gene ambiguous. This CDR3 has 13 residues. Looked up from germline, CDR1 is SNHLY and CDR2 is FYNNEI. The V and J ends lost 1 base and 3 bases respectively, with 4 bases between them. For the CDR3, the DNA is TGTGCCAGCAGTGAAGACGGCTACAATGAGCAGTTCTTC. Translated, it gives CASSEDGYNEQFF.

The chain carries TRBV19 and TRBJ2-1, with TRBD2 matching over 14 bases. The V and J ends lost 8 bases and 9 bases, in that order; junction bases with no gene match: 3. The germline gives CDR1 LNHDA, CDR2 SQIVND (reference sequence). The CDR3 spans 13 residues. The CDR3 coding sequence is TGTGCCAGTGGGACTAGCGGGAGAACTGAGCAGTTCTTC. As protein: CASGTSGRTEQFF.